This T cell receptor (beta chain) was sequenced for a study of tumor-infiltrating lymphocytes in oesophageal squamous cell carcinoma. Per germline, CDR1 SGHTA and CDR2 FQGNSA. Trimming cost V 5 bases and J 3 bases, with 12 bases left between them. The CDR3 runs to 14 residues. TCRdb passed the PCR reads through MiXCR, listing each CDR3 protein once. The sample includes under 20,000 distinct CDR3 sequences, roughly 42% seen only once; the top ten take more than 25%. The chain couples TRBV7-2 to TRBJ2-3; unclear D gene. The source is a male donor with esophageal squamous cell carcinoma. Specimen: esophageal tumor tissue. Here the CDR3 reads CASSPVGQTDTQYF. The CDR3 region has the DNA TGTGCCAGCAGCCCCGTAGGCCAGACAGATACGCAGTATTTT.